The rows below give T cell receptor beta chains drawn from one sample of a study of OX40 agonist ivuxolimab in advanced cancers. Sequencing used immunoSEQ multiplex PCR; TCRdb keeps in-frame clones, though not all of them. The sample carries roughly 65,000 clones, roughly 84% recorded once. The starting material was CD4+ or CD8+ T cells sorted from blood, obtained in a trial of the OX40 agonist ivuxolimab. Receptors originate from an adult with an advanced solid tumor such as melanoma, head and neck, liver or kidney cancer. Both conserved end residues are part of each CDR3. D genes are given only for firm matches. Clone size appears in some rows only: once, few, many, or a class for an expanded clone.

V gene,J gene,clone size,D gene,CDR3 DNA,CDR3 protein
TRBV19,TRBJ1-5,NA,NA,TGTGCCAGTAGGCCAGGGAGTTGGAGGATTACCGATCAGCCCCAGCATTTT,CASRPGSWRITDQPQHF
TRBV11-2,TRBJ1-1,NA,NA,TGTGCCAGCACCGCCAATTGGGGGGGCGTAACTGAAGCTTTCTTT,CASTANWGGVTEAFF
TRBV28,TRBJ1-2,NA,NA,TGTGCCAGCAGTACCATGCAGAACAGAATCTATGGCTACACCTTC,CASSTMQNRIYGYTF
TRBV14,TRBJ2-4,NA,TRBD1,TGTGCCAGCAGCCTCACCGGGACAGGGGTACACATTCAGTACTTC,CASSLTGTGVHIQYF
TRBV5-4,TRBJ2-6,few,NA,TGTGCCAGCAGCACACACAGGGCCTCTGGGGCCAACGTCCTGACTTTC,CASSTHRASGANVLTF
TRBV19,TRBJ2-7,NA,TRBD1,TGTGCCAGTCAACCGGGACAGGGGGGACACCTCTACGAGCAGTACTTC,CASQPGQGGHLYEQYF
TRBV7-9,TRBJ1-6,NA,NA,TGTGCCAGCAGCTTGTCAGAGAATTCACCCCTCCACTTT,CASSLSENSPLHF
TRBV6-1,TRBJ2-4,NA,TRBD2,TGTGCCAGCAGTGATGAACTAGCGGGGGGGCTTGTGACCAAAAACATTCAGTACTTC,CASSDELAGGLVTKNIQYF
TRBV7-6,TRBJ2-7,NA,TRBD2,TGTGCCAGCAGCGGAACTAGCGGGGGCCACTCCGAGCAGTACTTC,CASSGTSGGHSEQYF
TRBV11-2,TRBJ1-3,NA,NA,TGTGCCAGTCACCTCTCCCAGGGCTCTGGAAACACCATATATTTT,CASHLSQGSGNTIYF
TRBV15,TRBJ2-1,NA,NA,TGTGCCACCAGCAGAGGTGGTCGAGCCTCCCGGGACAATGAGCAGTTCTTC,CATSRGGRASRDNEQFF
TRBV5-4,TRBJ1-2,NA,TRBD1,TGTGCCAGCAGCCCGCGCGGGGGCAGGGGGCGAGATGGCTACACCTTC,CASSPRGGRGRDGYTF
TRBV12-5,TRBJ1-3,once,NA,TGTGCTAGTGGTTTGGTACCAGGGACGGGAAACACCATATATTTT,CASGLVPGTGNTIYF
TRBV9,TRBJ1-6,NA,NA,TGTGCCAGCAGCGCCGTGGGTCCTAATTCACCCCTCCACTTT,CASSAVGPNSPLHF
TRBV7-9,TRBJ2-4,NA,NA,TGTGCCAGCAGCTTAGGACAAACAGTAAAAAACATTCAGTACTTC,CASSLGQTVKNIQYF
TRBV15,TRBJ1-5,NA,NA,TGTGCCACCAGCAGAGATTTTTCAGATCCCCCCAAGCATTTT,CATSRDFSDPPKHF
TRBV11-2,TRBJ2-3,NA,TRBD2,TGTGCCAGCAGCTCGGGACTAGCGGGGGGCACAGATACGCAGTATTTT,CASSSGLAGGTDTQYF
TRBV28,TRBJ2-7,NA,NA,TGTGCCAGCAGTCGCCCCCCAGGTTACGAGCAGTACTTC,CASSRPPGYEQYF
TRBV2,TRBJ2-3,NA,NA,TGTGCCAGCTTAAGGGAGTACACAGATACGCAGTATTTT,CASLREYTDTQYF
TRBV5-4,TRBJ2-7,once,TRBD2,TGTGCCAGCAGCTCCAGGGGACTAGCGCCGGTAGGCCCCTACGAGCAGTACTTC,CASSSRGLAPVGPYEQYF
TRBV6-6,TRBJ1-1,NA,TRBD1,TGTGCCAGCAGTGCCGGGACAGGGTCCACTGAAGCTTTCTTT,CASSAGTGSTEAFF
TRBV6-6,TRBJ1-1,few,NA,TGTGCCAGCAGTTACGATGGGCCGAAAGCTTTCTTT,CASSYDGPKAFF
TRBV30,TRBJ1-2,NA,TRBD1,TGTGCCTGGAGAGACAGGGTGGGTGGCTACACCTTC,CAWRDRVGGYTF
TRBV4-1,TRBJ1-1,NA,NA,TGCGCCAGCAGCCAGAACTCTGCCAGGATGAACACTGAAGCTTTCTTT,CASSQNSARMNTEAFF
TRBV18,TRBJ2-1,once,TRBD2,TGTGCCAGCTCACCAATTCCCGGGACTAGCGGACGTTACAATGAGCAGTTCTTC,CASSPIPGTSGRYNEQFF
TRBV4-2,TRBJ1-4,NA,NA,TGTGCCAGCAGCCAAGAAAAAGGGCGGGATGAAAAACTGTTTTTT,CASSQEKGRDEKLFF
TRBV7-6,TRBJ2-3,once,NA,TGTGCCAGCAGCACGGAGCCGAGCACAGATACGCAGTATTTT,CASSTEPSTDTQYF
TRBV7-7,TRBJ2-1,once,TRBD2,TGTGCTAGCAGCTTGGGGACTAGTTCCAATGAGCAGTTCTTC,CASSLGTSSNEQFF
TRBV30,TRBJ2-5,NA,NA,TGTGCCTGGAGACAGGCAGGAGCTCAAGAGACCCAGTACTTC,CAWRQAGAQETQYF
TRBV5-1,TRBJ2-2,NA,NA,TGCGCCAGCAGCTTGGTGCAGGGGGGAACCGGGGAGCTGTTTTTT,CASSLVQGGTGELFF
TRBV9,TRBJ1-5,NA,NA,TGTGCCAGCAGCGTAGAGGATCGTGAAAGTCAGCCCCAGCATTTT,CASSVEDRESQPQHF
TRBV10-2,TRBJ1-5,once,TRBD1,TGCGCCAGCAGCGACGGACAGGGGAATCAGCCCCAGCATTTT,CASSDGQGNQPQHF
TRBV5-6,TRBJ2-7,NA,NA,TGTGCCAGCTCTGGAGGGCCCCGAAGCTCCTACGAGCAGTACTTC,CASSGGPRSSYEQYF
TRBV18,TRBJ1-2,NA,TRBD1,TGTGCCAGCTCACCACCGGGGGACAGGGCAGGAGGCTACACCTTC,CASSPPGDRAGGYTF
TRBV7-9,TRBJ1-2,once,NA,TGTGCCAGCAGCACCCGTCATGGCTACACCTTC,CASSTRHGYTF
TRBV5-4,TRBJ2-1,NA,TRBD1,TGTGCCAGCAGCTTACCAGGGGGCAATGAGCAGTTCTTC,CASSLPGGNEQFF
TRBV18,TRBJ2-3,NA,TRBD2,TGTGCCAGCTCACCCAACGGGAGGGATACGCAGTATTTT,CASSPNGRDTQYF
TRBV7-6,TRBJ1-5,NA,NA,TGTGCCAGCAGCTTCGGGGGGGTCAATCAGCCCCAGCATTTT,CASSFGGVNQPQHF
TRBV15,TRBJ2-2,few,NA,TGTGCCACCAGCAGAGTACAGGGCACCGGGGAGCTGTTTTTT,CATSRVQGTGELFF
TRBV5-1,TRBJ2-7,NA,TRBD2,TGCGCCAGCAGCCCCTCGGGCGGGAGCTACGTTGAGCAGTACTTC,CASSPSGGSYVEQYF
TRBV2,TRBJ2-1,NA,TRBD1,TGTGCCATCCGGGACAGGGGGCAAGATGAGCAGTTCTTC,CAIRDRGQDEQFF
TRBV5-1,TRBJ2-1,once,NA,TGCGCCAGCAGCTTTAGCGTGGGAAGCGAGCAGTTCTTC,CASSFSVGSEQFF
TRBV7-2,TRBJ1-1,NA,TRBD1,TGTGCCAGCAGACGTGACAGGGTCATGAACACTGAAGCTTTCTTT,CASRRDRVMNTEAFF
TRBV7-3,TRBJ1-1,NA,NA,TGTGCCAGCAGCTTATCCAAGAACACTGAAGCTTTCTTT,CASSLSKNTEAFF
TRBV18,TRBJ2-5,NA,TRBD2,TGTGCCAGCTCACCACAGAGACTAGCGGGGGCCCAAGAGACCCAGTACTTC,CASSPQRLAGAQETQYF